This is a list of T cell receptor beta chains from one sample in a study of PD-1 blockade in mismatch repair-deficient tumors. The protocol was immunoSEQ multiplex PCR, while the TCRdb copy is restricted to in-frame clones and leaves out a portion. The data show about 120,000 clones, roughly 86% seen once. Sample: peripheral blood, taken 70 to 73 weeks after starting pembrolizumab. The source of these receptors is an adult with mismatch repair-deficient cancer. Each CDR3 is given with its conserved first and last residue.

v_gene: TRBV4-1
CDR3aa: CASSQVDGSNEKLFF

v_gene: TRBV4-3
CDR3aa: CASGEGFPSYEQYF

v_gene: TRBV5-6
CDR3aa: CASSLSLAGANVLTF

v_gene: TRBV7-9
CDR3aa: CASSLAGPEADTQYF

v_gene: TRBV29-1
CDR3aa: CSALTALVPYEQYF

v_gene: TRBV9
CDR3aa: CASSVGGDTGELFF

v_gene: TRBV11-2
CDR3aa: CASSLDPSTNTEAFF

v_gene: TRBV19
CDR3aa: CASSIGPIFGYEQYF

v_gene: TRBV27
CDR3aa: CASSPSGGFSYNEQFF

v_gene: TRBV11-2
CDR3aa: CASSLERNQPQHF

v_gene: TRBV5-1
CDR3aa: CASSKGGGRALTGELFF

v_gene: TRBV5-6
CDR3aa: CASSRESRGYNYGYTF

v_gene: TRBV4-3
CDR3aa: CASSQDSGIGEAFF

v_gene: TRBV2
CDR3aa: CASSGLTGGTTNEKLFF

v_gene: TRBV7-6
CDR3aa: CASSLVGASGNGYEQYF

v_gene: TRBV6-6
CDR3aa: CASSYIGAANEQFF

v_gene: TRBV14
CDR3aa: CASSLDPGDEQFF

v_gene: TRBV6-5
CDR3aa: CASSYRDIGTDTQYF

v_gene: TRBV7-6
CDR3aa: CASSPGTGGSKPLPYEQYF

v_gene: TRBV14
CDR3aa: CASSPHRDRVNEQFF

v_gene: TRBV14
CDR3aa: CASSRLALSGANVLTF

v_gene: TRBV9
CDR3aa: CASSVGEGTAGAQYF

v_gene: TRBV4-1
CDR3aa: CASSRASGLGSTGELFF

v_gene: TRBV4-2
CDR3aa: CASSQDISGSSGANVLTF

v_gene: TRBV27
CDR3aa: CASRPGLSAFEQFF

v_gene: TRBV20-1
CDR3aa: CSALNRETQYF

v_gene: TRBV5-4
CDR3aa: CASSLLAGGNTDTQYF

v_gene: TRBV5-6
CDR3aa: CASSLQETQYF

v_gene: TRBV6-6
CDR3aa: CATTLKGRDDGYTF

v_gene: TRBV7-8
CDR3aa: CASSLGYQNYEQYF

v_gene: TRBV27
CDR3aa: CASSPLVAGVGEQFF

v_gene: TRBV6-6
CDR3aa: CAKRETPYEQYF

v_gene: TRBV4-2
CDR3aa: CASSLLGLGNYEQYF

v_gene: TRBV28
CDR3aa: CASSRSYTGGTGELFF

v_gene: TRBV4-1
CDR3aa: CASSQVERETQYF

v_gene: TRBV5-6
CDR3aa: CASSLDLGGTNEQFF

v_gene: TRBV4-1
CDR3aa: CASSQGTGGAYEQYF

v_gene: TRBV6-1
CDR3aa: CASMMRTPSYEQYF

v_gene: TRBV4-3
CDR3aa: CASSQDRGGLAYNEQFF

v_gene: TRBV11-2
CDR3aa: CASSLLAGGPINEQFF

v_gene: TRBV10-2
CDR3aa: CASNQGATNEKLFF

v_gene: TRBV6-1
CDR3aa: CASSEAAVRGLGGYTF